Listed below are T cell receptor beta chains from one sample, sequenced in a study of CD8 T cells in Susac syndrome. A single record per CDR3 protein comes from TCRdb applying MiXCR to the immunoSEQ multiplex PCR reads. Of under 200,000 distinct CDR3 sequences in the sample, 75% to 95% were seen once. The source material was CD4+ T cells from PBMCs. Receptors were obtained from a human donor with Susac syndrome. CDR3s leave out the opening cysteine and the closing phenylalanine or tryptophan.

v_gene	j_gene	CDR3aa
TRBV7-8	TRBJ2-5	ASSGSGGGKTQY
TRBV20-1	TRBJ2-5	SARSRGGQETQY
TRBV20-1	TRBJ2-7	SARTPGQGREQY
TRBV12-3/TRBV12-4	TRBJ2-7	ASSPGTGPYYEQY
TRBV12-3/TRBV12-4	TRBJ1-5	ASSLTTGSLGQPQH
TRBV27	TRBJ2-7	ASSPRVLVGSYEQY
TRBV20-1	TRBJ1-5	SARHRVSSEPQH
TRBV28	TRBJ2-7	ASSPSSGTARTYEQY
TRBV12-3/TRBV12-4	TRBJ2-1	ASSPTGGSTPNNEQF
TRBV5-1	TRBJ2-5	ASSAAGGQETQY
TRBV20-1	TRBJ1-2	SGRAGDRYGYT
TRBV7-2	TRBJ2-7	ASSFFSATAYEQY
TRBV2	TRBJ2-7	ASSQTGSHGYEQY
TRBV7-6	TRBJ2-1	ASSFSVRAYNEQF
TRBV27	TRBJ2-3	ASSFHGAPHTDTQY
TRBV10-3	TRBJ1-1	AIRDRATEAF
TRBV28	TRBJ2-7	ASSRSGTHSGLQY
TRBV19	TRBJ1-2	ATSGGAYGYT
TRBV5-6	TRBJ2-7	ASSPWTGGYEQY
TRBV11-2	TRBJ2-7	NSSPLTPGLSYEQY
TRBV5-1	TRBJ2-1	ASSLHLSGGADNEQF
TRBV5-1	TRBJ1-2	ASTTDRGDYGYT
TRBV15	TRBJ1-5	ATSSMGQGNNQPQH
TRBV3-1	TRBJ2-6	ASSPGQGAISGANVLT
TRBV7-9	TRBJ1-2	ASSLQEGGYT
TRBV7-9	TRBJ2-1	ASSLVPSGGAPDEQF
TRBV18	TRBJ1-2	ASSSKPGQGKDYGYT
TRBV3-1	TRBJ2-1	ASSQREVEQF
TRBV5-8	TRBJ2-1	ASSLGIAYNEQF
TRBV3-1	TRBJ2-5	ASSQDKGTGGLLETQY
TRBV6-5	TRBJ1-5	ASSYEGGQPQH
TRBV27	TRBJ2-1	ASRYGSGREQF
TRBV19	TRBJ2-7	ASSNKRGPYEQY
TRBV5-1	TRBJ1-2	ASSGQGQGVYGYT
TRBV28	TRBJ2-7	ASSRGQVLYEQY
TRBV4-1	TRBJ2-7	ASSQKLGQPVGYEQY
TRBV7-2	TRBJ2-1	ASSLPRWGLNIQQF
TRBV3-1	TRBJ1-1	ASSHTGGTEAF
TRBV6-5	TRBJ1-5	ASRLGTGVNQPQH
TRBV6-5	TRBJ1-5	ASSSRDSNQPQH
TRBV19	TRBJ1-1	ASRILVNTEAF
TRBV20-1	TRBJ2-1	SARLGASYNEQF
TRBV3-1	TRBJ2-7	ASSLYAREAYEQY
TRBV11-1	TRBJ2-3	ASSPTLAGGNADTQY
TRBV5-4	TRBJ1-1	ASSLDPGAATEAF
TRBV6-4	TRBJ1-1	ASSQEPGDTEAF
TRBV5-1	TRBJ1-1	ASSPGGGRGTEAF
TRBV3-1	TRBJ2-3	ASTLSGRSGDTQY
TRBV7-9	TRBJ2-1	ASSSTTRLKF
TRBV5-1	TRBJ2-7	ASSADYEQY
TRBV10-3	TRBJ2-5	AINQGMEETQY
TRBV6-5	TRBJ1-2	ASSWGDRGRGYT
TRBV6-5	TRBJ2-6	ASSYFWVRSAGANVLT
TRBV20-1	TRBJ2-4	SFLGVAKNIQY
TRBV5-1	TRBJ2-3	ASSVLGAAGGPTDTQY
TRBV5-1	TRBJ2-3	ASSFVAVTDTQY
TRBV6-5	TRBJ2-7	ASRGDSRRPYEQY